Listed here are 24 T cell receptor beta chains from one sample, sequenced in a study of vaccination effects on CD4 cells after COVID-19. Subsequent to 10 days of culture, CD4+ T cells were isolated. These receptors' antigens are unknown. Only in-frame clones appear in the TCRdb table, and some are missing; sequencing was by immunoSEQ multiplex PCR. The sample records some 39,000 clones, about 81% being singletons. Material: CD4+ T cells from PBMCs cultured without peptide, obtained before COVID-19 vaccination. These receptors were obtained from a human donor who received a COVID-19 vaccine.

The chain carries TRBV30 and TRBJ2-1, with TRBD1 identical over 10 bases. CDR1 and CDR2 (germline): GTSNPN, SVGIG (reference sequence). V trimming: 4 bases; J trimming: 7 bases; junction bases outside the gene matches: 7. This CDR3 is 14 amino acids long. CDR3 loop: CAWTRDRGINEQFF. DNA for the CDR3: TGTGCCTGGACCCGGGACAGGGGCATTAATGAGCAGTTCTTC. The whole variable domain, remainder taken from reference TRBV30 and TRBJ2-1, is SQTIHQWPATLVQPVGSPLSLECTVEGTSNPNLYWYRQAAGRGLQLLFYSVGIGQISSEVPQNLSASRPQDRQFILSSKKLLLSDSGFYLCAWTRDRGINEQFFGPGTRLTVL.

The gene calls are TRBV30 and TRBJ1-6, with a weak D call TRBD1 (6 bases). The CDR3 contains 15 residues. V was shortened by 2 bases and J by 5 bases, with 13 bases between the two germline ends. Germline V gene sequence: CDR1 GTSNPN, CDR2 SVGIG (reference sequence). CDR3 residues: CAWSPPTGNNSPLHF. As DNA, the CDR3 is TGTGCCTGGAGTCCCCCGACAGGAAATAATTCACCCCTCCACTTT. The full variable domain, completed using reference TRBV30 and TRBJ1-6, is SQTIHQWPATLVQPVGSPLSLECTVEGTSNPNLYWYRQAAGRGLQLLFYSVGIGQISSEVPQNLSASRPQDRQFILSSKKLLLSDSGFYLCAWSPPTGNNSPLHFGNGTRLTVT.

In its sample, this clone was seen a few times. The rearrangement joins TRBV5-1 to TRBJ2-1, with 11 bases fitting TRBD2. CDR1 is SGHRS, CDR2 YFSETQ, per germline. CDR3 size: 15 residues. V lost 0 bases and J lost 10; bases outside the gene matches: 6. As DNA, the CDR3 is TGCGCCAGCAGCTTGGTTAGCGGGGGGGCTACGGAGCAGTTCTTC. Its protein product is CASSLVSGGATEQFF.

This chain connects TRBV27 to TRBJ1-5, with TRBD1 as a possible D gene (6 bases). This CDR3 region has 15 residues. Germline assignment: CDR1 MNHEY and CDR2 SMNVEV (reference sequence). Trimming left V 5 bases short and J 1 base short, with 12 bases between. The CDR3 coding sequence is TGTGCCAGCAGTGGCGTACAGGGAAGCAATCAGCCCCAGCATTTT. This codes for CASSGVQGSNQPQHF.

This rearrangement joins TRBV5-1 to TRBJ2-3; the D call may be TRBD1 or TRBD2 (5 bases each). The CDR3 is 15 amino acids. V gave up 6 bases and J gave up 6 bases, with 20 bases separating them. Germline CDR1 SGHRS, CDR2 YFSETQ. CDR3 coding DNA: TGCGCCAGCACCCCAGGGACCGTGGTTTCGGATACGCAGTATTTT. Residues: CASTPGTVVSDTQYF. Looking up the rest from reference TRBV5-1 and TRBJ2-3 gives the full variable domain: KAGVTQTPRYLIKTRGQQVTLSCSPISGHRSVSWYQQTPGQGLQFLFEYFSETQRNKGNFPGRFSGRQFSNSRSEMNVSTLELGDSALYLCASTPGTVVSDTQYFGPGTRLTVL.

V usage is TRBV5-1 and J usage is TRBJ2-4; weak D call: TRBD2 (6 bases). CDR3 length: 14 amino acids. V gave up 0 bases and J gave up 3 bases, with 7 bases separating them. Germline assignment: CDR1 SGHRS and CDR2 YFSETQ. CDR3 sequence reads: CASSLGGNKNIQYF. CDR3 sequence (DNA): TGCGCCAGCAGCTTGGGCGGGAACAAAAACATTCAGTACTTC.

The chain joins TRBV21-1 to TRBJ2-1; TRBD2 reflects the table's D call only, with no check against the DNA. TRBV21-1 is labeled a pseudogene. The CDR3 consists of 18 residues. The CDR3 bases are TGTGCCAGCAGCAACCCCCCCTACGGAGCGGGGGCTCGGGTTGAGCAGTTCTTC. Its protein product is CASSNPPYGAGARVEQFF.

This chain joins TRBV27 and TRBJ1-2; D is unresolved. Germline V gene sequence: CDR1 MNHEY, CDR2 SMNVEV (reference sequence). There are 13 residues in the CDR3. The ends were cut back, 3 bases at V and 5 bases at J, with 10 bases in the middle. The CDR3 is CASSLRGEYGYTF. The CDR3 DNA reads TGTGCCAGCAGTTTGCGGGGTGAATATGGCTACACCTTC.

The chain links TRBV7-3 to TRBJ1-3; D is unresolved. The V end was cut by 1 base, the J end by 3 bases, with 4 bases between. CDR3 length equals 13 residues. Germline V CDR1 and CDR2: SGHTA, FQGTGA. CDR3 in amino acids: CASSLNSGNTIYF. The DNA for the CDR3 is TGTGCCAGCAGCTTAAACAGTGGAAACACCATATATTTT.

The chain is built from TRBV7-2 and TRBJ1-4; D unclear. V was cut by 2 bases and J by 7 bases, with 8 bases left in between. The CDR3 runs to 13 residues. Germline CDR1 reads SGHTA; CDR2 reads FQGNSA. CDR3 protein: CASSLRTGEKLFF. The DNA for the CDR3 is TGTGCCAGCAGCTTAAGGACGGGTGAAAAACTGTTTTTT.

The chain carries TRBV18 and TRBJ2-1; TRBD2 agrees at 9 bases. Germline CDR1 and CDR2: KGHSH and LQKENI. The CDR3 totals 15 residues. V lost 2 bases, J lost 5 bases, and 4 bases stayed unmatched. The CDR3 spells CASSPTAGGDNEQFF. CDR3 nucleotide sequence: TGTGCCAGCTCACCAACGGCGGGGGGGGACAATGAGCAGTTCTTC.

The rearrangement links TRBV13 to TRBJ2-2; a possible D gene is TRBD1 (6 bases). V was pared by 3 bases and J by 1 base, with 15 bases between. The germline V gene encodes CDR1 PRHDT and CDR2 FYEKMQ (reference sequence). CDR3 size: 17 residues. CDR3 sequence: CASSFMDRILNTGELFF. CDR3 DNA: TGTGCCAGCAGCTTCATGGACAGAATTCTGAACACCGGGGAGCTGTTTTTT.

Written as DNA, the CDR3 is TGTGCCAGCAGCCGCCCCAGCACAGATACGCAGTATTTT. Translation gives CASSRPSTDTQYF. The gene calls are TRBV7-2 and TRBJ2-3; D is undetermined. V was clipped by 5 bases and J by 0 bases, with 6 bases between them. Germline values: CDR1 SGHTA, CDR2 FQGNSA. The CDR3 runs to 13 residues.

A few counts support this clone. For the CDR3, the DNA is TGTGCCAGCAGCCAAGGCAGGGGCTATGGCTACACCTTC. It yields the protein CASSQGRGYGYTF. This sequence joins TRBV3-1 (or the pseudogene TRBV3-2) and TRBJ1-2; D might be TRBD1 (6 bases). Germline V gene sequence: CDR1 LGHDT, CDR2 YNNKEL (reference sequence). The CDR3 runs to 13 residues. Trimming took off 1 base at V and 4 bases at J, with 7 bases between the two ends.

The chain carries TRBV6-5 and TRBJ1-1; D is ambiguous. This CDR3 contains 13 residues. The V gene's germline CDR1 is MNHEY and CDR2 SVGAGI. Trimming cost V 6 bases and J 0 bases, with 8 bases left between them. CDR3 amino acids: CASRSTLNTEAFF. In DNA, the CDR3 is TGTGCCAGCAGGTCTACGTTGAACACTGAAGCTTTCTTT.

V is TRBV5-8 and J is TRBJ2-2; no firm D call. Germline CDR1 is SGHTS and CDR2 is YDEGEE. Trimming removed 5 bases from V and 1 base from J, with 6 bases in between. The CDR3 totals 13 residues. The DNA of the CDR3 is TGTGCCAGCAGGGGCTGGAACACCGGGGAGCTGTTTTTT. Its protein is CASRGWNTGELFF. Based on the CDR3 plus reference TRBV5-8 and TRBJ2-2, the full variable domain is EAGVTQSPTHLIKTRGQQATLRCSPISGHTSVYWYQQALGLGLQFLLWYDEGEERNRGNFPPRFSGRQFPNYSSELNVNALELEDSALYLCASRGWNTGELFFGEGSRLTVL.

The chain uses TRBV5-8 and TRBJ2-1; 12 nucleotides align to TRBD2. Trimming removed 7 bases from V and 6 bases from J; junction bases left unmatched: 17. Germline V gene sequence: CDR1 SGHTS, CDR2 YDEGEE. The CDR3 sequence is 18 residues long. The CDR3 spells CASPHDPSGGAPPNEQFF. As DNA, the CDR3 is TGTGCCAGCCCACACGACCCTAGCGGGGGGGCCCCCCCCAATGAGCAGTTCTTC.

This chain links TRBV5-6 with TRBJ1-3, with 8 bases aligning to TRBD1. The CDR3 has 15 amino acids. V shed 5 bases and J 1 base; nucleotides not matched to a gene: 5. The germline gives CDR1 SGHDT, CDR2 YYEEEE. CDR3 sequence reads: CASSQRQGSGNTIYF. For the CDR3, the DNA is TGTGCCAGCAGTCAGCGACAGGGGTCTGGAAACACCATATATTTT.

This chain joins TRBV11-2 and TRBJ1-1, with D hard to call. Looked up from germline, CDR1 is SGHAT and CDR2 is FQNNGV. Trimming stripped 5 bases from V and 1 base from J, with 11 bases between. The CDR3 runs to 14 residues. The CDR3 is CASSPRVQNTEAFF. In nucleotides, the CDR3 is TGTGCCAGCAGCCCGAGGGTGCAGAACACTGAAGCTTTCTTT.

The genes are TRBV3-1 (or the pseudogene TRBV3-2) and TRBJ1-6; maybe TRBD1 (6 bases). Trimming left V 3 bases short and J 7 bases short, with 10 bases between. The CDR3 spans 14 residues. Germline V gene data show CDR1 as LGHDT and CDR2 as YNNKEL (reference sequence). CDR3 amino acids: CASSQGAPNSPLHF. As DNA, the CDR3 is TGTGCCAGCAGCCAGGGGGCGCCCAATTCACCCCTCCACTTT.

In the case of this clone: Additional DNA sequences in this sample encode the identical CDR3. The DNA for the CDR3 is TGCGCCAGCAGCTTGACGGGGAACACTGAAGCTTTCTTT. Protein sequence: CASSLTGNTEAFF. The chain uses TRBV5-1 and TRBJ1-1, with D uncertain. The CDR3 sequence is 13 residues long. From germline, CDR1 is SGHRS and CDR2 YFSETQ. Trimming took 1 base from V and 1 from J, leaving 5 bases between them.

This clone has more than one count but fewer than ten. The chain has TRBV29-1 and TRBJ2-3; the D is unclear. V was trimmed by 1 base and J by 4 bases, leaving 9 bases between them. The germline V gene has CDR1 SQVTM and CDR2 ANQGSEA. The CDR3 is made up of 13 amino acids. CDR3 sequence reads: CSVEGQDADTQYF. CDR3 nucleotide sequence: TGCAGCGTTGAAGGCCAGGATGCAGATACGCAGTATTTT.

The chain employs TRBV7-2 and TRBJ2-2; D is perhaps TRBD1 (5 bases). CDR3 length: 13 amino acids. V lost 6 bases to trimming and J lost 6 bases, with 11 bases between them. CDR1 is SGHTA, CDR2 FQGNSA, per germline. CDR3 sequence (DNA): TGTGCCAGCAGTGTCAGGGTCGCCGGGGAGCTGTTTTTT. Translated, it gives CASSVRVAGELFF.

The chain has TRBV19 and TRBJ1-6; 8 nucleotides agree with TRBD1. V was pared by 3 bases and J by 8 bases, with 3 bases of the junction left unmatched. CDR1 is LNHDA, CDR2 SQIVND, per germline (reference sequence). The CDR3 is 14 residues long. CDR3 amino acids: CASSIQGADSPLHF. CDR3 nucleotide sequence: TGTGCCAGTAGTATTCAGGGGGCGGATTCACCCCTCCACTTT.